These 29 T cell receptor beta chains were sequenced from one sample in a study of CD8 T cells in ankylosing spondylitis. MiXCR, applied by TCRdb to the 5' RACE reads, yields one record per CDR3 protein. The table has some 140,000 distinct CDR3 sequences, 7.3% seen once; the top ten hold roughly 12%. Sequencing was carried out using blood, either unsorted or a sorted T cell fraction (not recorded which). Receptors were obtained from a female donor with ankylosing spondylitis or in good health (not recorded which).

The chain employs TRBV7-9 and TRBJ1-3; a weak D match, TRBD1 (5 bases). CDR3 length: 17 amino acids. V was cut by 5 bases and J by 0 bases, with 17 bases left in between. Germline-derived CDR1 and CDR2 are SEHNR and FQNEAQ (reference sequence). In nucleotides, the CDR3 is TGTGCCAGCAGCCCCCGTGGGGGTCCTGACTCTGGAAACACCATATATTTT. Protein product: CASSPRGGPDSGNTIYF.

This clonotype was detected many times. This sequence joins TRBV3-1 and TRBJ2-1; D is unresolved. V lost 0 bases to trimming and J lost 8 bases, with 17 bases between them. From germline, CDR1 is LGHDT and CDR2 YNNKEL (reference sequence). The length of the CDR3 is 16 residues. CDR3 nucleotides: TGTGCCAGCAGCCAAGATCCGCGAACCCGCACGGATGAGCAGTTCTTC. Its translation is CASSQDPRTRTDEQFF.

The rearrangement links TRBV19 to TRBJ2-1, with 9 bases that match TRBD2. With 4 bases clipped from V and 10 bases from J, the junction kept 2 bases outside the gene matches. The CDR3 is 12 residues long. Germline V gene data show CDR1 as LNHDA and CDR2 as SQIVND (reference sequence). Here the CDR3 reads CASSNLAGEQFF. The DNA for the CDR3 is TGTGCCAGTAGTAATCTAGCGGGGGAGCAGTTCTTC.

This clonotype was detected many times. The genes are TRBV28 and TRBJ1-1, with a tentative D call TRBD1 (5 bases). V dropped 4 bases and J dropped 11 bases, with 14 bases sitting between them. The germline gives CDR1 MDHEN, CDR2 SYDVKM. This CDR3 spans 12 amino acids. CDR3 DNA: TGTGCCAGCAGTTACATGGGACGGGCCGCTTTCTTT. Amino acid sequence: CASSYMGRAAFF.

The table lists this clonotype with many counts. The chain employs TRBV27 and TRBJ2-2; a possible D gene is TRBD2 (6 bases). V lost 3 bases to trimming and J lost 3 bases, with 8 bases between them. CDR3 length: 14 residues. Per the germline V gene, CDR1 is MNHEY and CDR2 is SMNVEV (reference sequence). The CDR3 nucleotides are TGTGCCAGCAGTTTGTGGGGGGACACCGGGGAGCTGTTTTTT. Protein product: CASSLWGDTGELFF.

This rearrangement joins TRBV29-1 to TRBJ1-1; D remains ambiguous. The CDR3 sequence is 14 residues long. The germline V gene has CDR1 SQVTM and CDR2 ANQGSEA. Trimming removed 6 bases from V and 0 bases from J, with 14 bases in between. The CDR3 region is CSVNRLLMNTEAFF. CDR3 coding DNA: TGCAGCGTAAATCGGTTACTTATGAACACTGAAGCTTTCTTT.

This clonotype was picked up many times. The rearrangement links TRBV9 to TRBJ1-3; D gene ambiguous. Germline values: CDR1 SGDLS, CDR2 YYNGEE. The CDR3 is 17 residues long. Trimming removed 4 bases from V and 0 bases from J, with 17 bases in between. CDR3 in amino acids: CASSPRTVPRSGNTIYF. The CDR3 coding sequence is TGTGCCAGCAGCCCTCGGACTGTACCTCGCTCTGGAAACACCATATATTTT.

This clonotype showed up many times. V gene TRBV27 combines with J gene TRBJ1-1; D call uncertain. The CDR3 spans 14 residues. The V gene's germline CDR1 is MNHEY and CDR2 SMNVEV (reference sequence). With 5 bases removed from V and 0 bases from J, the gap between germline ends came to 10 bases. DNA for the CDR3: TGTGCCAGCAGTACAGCTGTCATGAACACTGAAGCTTTCTTT. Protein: CASSTAVMNTEAFF.

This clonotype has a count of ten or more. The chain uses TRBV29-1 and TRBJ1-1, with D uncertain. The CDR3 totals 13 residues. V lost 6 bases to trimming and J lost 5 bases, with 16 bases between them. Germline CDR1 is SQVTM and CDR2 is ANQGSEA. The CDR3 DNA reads TGCAGCGTCCTCGGACCCACGGGGACTGAAGCTTTCTTT. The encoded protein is CSVLGPTGTEAFF.

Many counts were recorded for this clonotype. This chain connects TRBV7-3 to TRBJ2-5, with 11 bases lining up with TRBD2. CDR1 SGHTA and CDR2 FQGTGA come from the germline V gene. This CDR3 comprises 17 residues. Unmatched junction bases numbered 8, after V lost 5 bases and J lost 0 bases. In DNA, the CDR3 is TGTGCCAGCAGCCCTAGCGGGGGGACCATTTACCAAGAGACCCAGTACTTC. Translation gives CASSPSGGTIYQETQYF.

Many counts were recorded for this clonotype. CDR3: CAIGVSTDTQYF. As DNA, the CDR3 is TGTGCCATCGGGGTTAGCACAGATACGCAGTATTTT. This chain connects TRBV10-3 to TRBJ2-3; D is unclear. V was pared by 8 bases and J by 0 bases, with 6 bases between. Germline values: CDR1 ENHRY, CDR2 SYGVKD. CDR3 length equals 12 residues.

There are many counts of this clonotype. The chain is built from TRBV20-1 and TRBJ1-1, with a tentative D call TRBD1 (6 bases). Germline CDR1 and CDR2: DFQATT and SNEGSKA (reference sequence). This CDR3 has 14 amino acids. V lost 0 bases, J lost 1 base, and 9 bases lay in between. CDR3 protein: CSARDGGPNTEAFF. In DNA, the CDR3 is TGCAGTGCTAGAGATGGGGGCCCGAACACTGAAGCTTTCTTT.

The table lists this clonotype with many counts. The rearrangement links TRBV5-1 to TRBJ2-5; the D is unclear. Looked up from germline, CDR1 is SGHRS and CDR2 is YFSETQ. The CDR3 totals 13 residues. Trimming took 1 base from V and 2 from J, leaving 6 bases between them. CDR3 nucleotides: TGCGCCAGCAGCTTGCCCTTTCAAGAGACCCAGTACTTC. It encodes CASSLPFQETQYF.

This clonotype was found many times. CDR3 loop: CSDSDGTNYGYTF. The CDR3 bases are TGCAGCGACTCGGACGGCACTAACTATGGCTACACCTTC. The V and J genes are TRBV29-1 and TRBJ1-2, with no clear D. CDR1 is SQVTM and CDR2 is ANQGSEA in the germline V gene. The V gene lost 7 bases and the J gene lost 0 bases, with 12 bases spanning the gap. The CDR3 is 13 residues long.

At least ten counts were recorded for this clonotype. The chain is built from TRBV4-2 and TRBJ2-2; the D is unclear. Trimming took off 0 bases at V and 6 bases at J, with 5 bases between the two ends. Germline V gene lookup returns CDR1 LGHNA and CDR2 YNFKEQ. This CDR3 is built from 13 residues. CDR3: CASSQEGSGELFF. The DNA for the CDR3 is TGTGCCAGCAGCCAAGAGGGATCCGGGGAGCTGTTTTTT.

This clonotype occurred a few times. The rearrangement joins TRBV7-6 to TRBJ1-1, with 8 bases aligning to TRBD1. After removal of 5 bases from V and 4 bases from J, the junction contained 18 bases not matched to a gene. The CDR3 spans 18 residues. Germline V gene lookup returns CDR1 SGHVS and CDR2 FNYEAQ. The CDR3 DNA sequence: TGTGCCAGCAGCGCCGAGACAGGGGAAGGTTGGCGGAGCACTGAAGCTTTCTTT. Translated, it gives CASSAETGEGWRSTEAFF.

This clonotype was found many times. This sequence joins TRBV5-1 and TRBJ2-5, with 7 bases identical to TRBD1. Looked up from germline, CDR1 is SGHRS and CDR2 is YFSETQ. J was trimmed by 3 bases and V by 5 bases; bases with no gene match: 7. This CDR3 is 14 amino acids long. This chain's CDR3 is CASRPTGIKETQYF. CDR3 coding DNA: TGCGCCAGCAGACCGACAGGGATTAAAGAGACCCAGTACTTC.

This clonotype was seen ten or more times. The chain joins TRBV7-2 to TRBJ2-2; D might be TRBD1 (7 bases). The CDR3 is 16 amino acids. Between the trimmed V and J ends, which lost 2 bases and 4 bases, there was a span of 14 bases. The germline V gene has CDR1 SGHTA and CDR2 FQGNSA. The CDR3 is CASSLRQGGTTGELFF. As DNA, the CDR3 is TGTGCCAGCAGCTTAAGACAGGGAGGCACCACCGGGGAGCTGTTTTTT.

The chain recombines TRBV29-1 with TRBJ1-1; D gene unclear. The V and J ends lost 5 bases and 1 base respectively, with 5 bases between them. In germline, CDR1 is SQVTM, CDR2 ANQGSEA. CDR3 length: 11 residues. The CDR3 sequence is CSVSQNTEAFF. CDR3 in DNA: TGCAGCGTTTCACAGAACACTGAAGCTTTCTTT.

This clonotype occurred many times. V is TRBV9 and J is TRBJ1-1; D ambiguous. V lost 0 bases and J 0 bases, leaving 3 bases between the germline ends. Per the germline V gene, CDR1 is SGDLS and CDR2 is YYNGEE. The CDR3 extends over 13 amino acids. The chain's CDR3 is CASSVGMNTEAFF. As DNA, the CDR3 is TGTGCCAGCAGCGTAGGGATGAACACTGAAGCTTTCTTT.

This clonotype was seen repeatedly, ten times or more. CDR3 sequence (DNA): TGTGCCAGCAGCCAAGATAGGGGCAGAAATAACCTTAACACTGAAGCTTTCTTT. Protein: CASSQDRGRNNLNTEAFF. The V call is TRBV3-1, the J call TRBJ1-1, with a possible D match to TRBD1 (5 bases). Germline-derived CDR1 and CDR2 are LGHDT and YNNKEL (reference sequence). The CDR3 length is 18 residues. V gave up 0 bases and J gave up 2 bases, with 19 bases separating them.

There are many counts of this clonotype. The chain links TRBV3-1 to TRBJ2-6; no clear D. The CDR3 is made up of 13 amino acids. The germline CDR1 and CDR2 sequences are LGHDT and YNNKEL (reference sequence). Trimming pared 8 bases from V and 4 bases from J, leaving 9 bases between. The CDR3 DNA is TGTGCCAGCGCCTCGTCCGGGGCCAACGTCCTGACTTTC. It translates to CASASSGANVLTF.

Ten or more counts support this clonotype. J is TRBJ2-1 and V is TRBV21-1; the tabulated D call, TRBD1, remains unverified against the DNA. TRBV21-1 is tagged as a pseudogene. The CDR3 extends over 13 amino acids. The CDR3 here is CAILGHRYNEQFF. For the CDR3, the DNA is TGTGCCATATTGGGACACCGATACAATGAGCAGTTCTTC.

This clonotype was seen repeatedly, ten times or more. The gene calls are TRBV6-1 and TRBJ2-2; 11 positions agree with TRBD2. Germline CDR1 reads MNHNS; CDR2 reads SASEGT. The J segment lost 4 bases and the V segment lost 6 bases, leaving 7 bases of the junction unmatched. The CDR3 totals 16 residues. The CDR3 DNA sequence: TGTGCCAGCAGCCAAACTAGCGGGGGTTTCACCGGGGAGCTGTTTTTT. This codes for CASSQTSGGFTGELFF.

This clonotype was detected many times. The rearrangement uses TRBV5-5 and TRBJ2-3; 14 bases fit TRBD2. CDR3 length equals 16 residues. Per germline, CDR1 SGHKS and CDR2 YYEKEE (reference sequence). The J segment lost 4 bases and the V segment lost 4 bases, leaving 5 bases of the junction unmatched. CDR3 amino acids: CASSSGLAGGSDTQYF. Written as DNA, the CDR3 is TGTGCCAGCAGCAGCGGACTAGCGGGGGGATCAGATACGCAGTATTTT. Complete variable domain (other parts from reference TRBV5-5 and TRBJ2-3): DAGVTQSPTHLIKTRGQQVTLRCSPISGHKSVSWYQQVLGQGPQFIFQYYEKEERGRGNFPDRFSARQFPNYSSELNVNALLLGDSALYLCASSSGLAGGSDTQYFGPGTRLTVL.

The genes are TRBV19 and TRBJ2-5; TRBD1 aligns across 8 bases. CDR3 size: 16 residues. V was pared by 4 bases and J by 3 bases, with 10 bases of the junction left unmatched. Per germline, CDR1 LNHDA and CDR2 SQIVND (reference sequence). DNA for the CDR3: TGTGCCAGTAGTAAGGGACAGGCATCGTGGGAAGAGACCCAGTACTTC. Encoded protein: CASSKGQASWEETQYF.

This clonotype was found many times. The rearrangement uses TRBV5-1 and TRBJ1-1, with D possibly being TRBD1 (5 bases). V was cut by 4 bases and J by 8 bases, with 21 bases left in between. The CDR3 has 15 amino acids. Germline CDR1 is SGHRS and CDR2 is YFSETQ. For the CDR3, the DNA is TGCGCCAGCAGCCCCCTGACAGACCAATCCGGCGAAGCTTTCTTT. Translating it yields CASSPLTDQSGEAFF.

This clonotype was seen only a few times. In DNA form, the CDR3 reads TGTGCCACCAGTGAACCAAGCGGGGGGCGGGACGAGCAGTACTTC. Translating gives CATSEPSGGRDEQYF. The V and J genes are TRBV24-1 and TRBJ2-7, with TRBD2 matching 9 bases. This CDR3 contains 15 residues. Germline V gene sequence: CDR1 KGHDR, CDR2 SFDVKD. V lost 4 bases to trimming and J lost 5 bases; unmatched junction nucleotides: 8.

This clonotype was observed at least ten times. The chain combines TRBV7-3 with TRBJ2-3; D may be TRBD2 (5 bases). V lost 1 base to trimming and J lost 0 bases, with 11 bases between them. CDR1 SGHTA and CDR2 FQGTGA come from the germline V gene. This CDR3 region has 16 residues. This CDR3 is CASSLIGGSSTDTQYF. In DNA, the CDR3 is TGTGCCAGCAGCTTAATTGGCGGGTCTAGCACAGATACGCAGTATTTT.